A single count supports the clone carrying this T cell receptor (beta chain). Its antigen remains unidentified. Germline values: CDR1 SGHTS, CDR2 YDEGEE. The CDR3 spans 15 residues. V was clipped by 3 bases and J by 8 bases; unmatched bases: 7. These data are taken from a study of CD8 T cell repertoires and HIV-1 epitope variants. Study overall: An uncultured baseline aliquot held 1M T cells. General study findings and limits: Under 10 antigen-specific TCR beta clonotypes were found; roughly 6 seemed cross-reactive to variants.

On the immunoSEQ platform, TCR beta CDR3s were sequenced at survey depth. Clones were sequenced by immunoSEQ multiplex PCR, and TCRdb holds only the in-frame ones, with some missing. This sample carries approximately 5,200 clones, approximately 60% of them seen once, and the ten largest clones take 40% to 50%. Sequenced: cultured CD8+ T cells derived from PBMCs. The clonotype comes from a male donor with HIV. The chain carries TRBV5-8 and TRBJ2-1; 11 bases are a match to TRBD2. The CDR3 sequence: CASSWGTSGTDEQFF. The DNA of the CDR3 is TGTGCCAGCAGCTGGGGGACTAGCGGAACCGATGAGCAGTTCTTC.